This T cell receptor beta chain was captured in a study of early stage breast cancer tumors. Generated by immunoSEQ multiplex PCR, the TCRdb table keeps only in-frame clones and is missing some. The sample has tens of thousands of clones; around 85% are singletons. Looked up from germline, CDR1 is SNHLY and CDR2 is FYNNEI. V was shortened by 6 bases and J by 0 bases, with 18 bases between the two germline ends. The CDR3 consists of 17 residues. The chain links TRBV2 to TRBJ2-4; no clear D gene. The source is a person in their sixties or seventies with breast cancer. Sample: blood. The CDR3 here is CASSGPKGPIAKNIQYF. DNA for the CDR3: TGTGCCAGCAGCGGCCCCAAGGGTCCCATAGCCAAAAACATTCAGTACTTC.